This T cell receptor beta chain was sequenced during a study of blood T cell repertoires in COVID-19. CDR3 size: 15 residues. Germline V gene data show CDR1 as SEHNR and CDR2 as FQNEAQ (reference sequence). Unmatched junction bases numbered 7, after V lost 6 bases and J lost 2 bases. In the original processing: Researchers report that nucleated cell counts were estimated from reference gene primer amplification. Data came from immunoSEQ multiplex PCR; TCRdb stores just in-frame clones and leaves some out. D and trimming come from the DNA, and the V and J calls and clone size come from that table. Of about 110,000 clones in the sample, around 81% were seen once.

The sequencing input was peripheral blood. This clonotype was obtained from a woman in her 70s with acute or convalescent COVID-19. The chain employs TRBV7-9 and TRBJ2-3; 8 nucleotides agree with TRBD2. For the CDR3, the DNA is TGTGCCAGCAGAAATATAGCGGGATCCACAGATACGCAGTATTTT. It yields the protein CASRNIAGSTDTQYF.